This T cell receptor beta chain is drawn from a study of shared T cell receptors in the human thymus. The CDR3 consists of 16 residues. Germline V lookup: CDR1 SGHNT, CDR2 YYREEE (reference sequence). Germline trimming cut 4 bases from V and 4 bases from J; bases unmatched to any gene: 10. The sample holds one count of this clone. Some clones are missing from TCRdb's copy, which holds only in-frame ones; the method was immunoSEQ multiplex PCR. Among approximately 660,000 clones listed, 85% to 90% were seen once. The sample was also linked to a second study, of human thymus T cells.

The sequencing input was thymocytes. This TCR came from a boy younger than two with a congenital heart defect. The rearrangement links TRBV5-4 to TRBJ2-5, with 10 bases identical to TRBD1. The CDR3 nucleotides are TGTGCCAGCAGCCCACGACAGGGGGCTGTTGGAGAGACCCAGTACTTC. Translated, it gives CASSPRQGAVGETQYF. Looking up the rest from reference TRBV5-4 and TRBJ2-5 gives the full variable domain: ETGVTQSPTHLIKTRGQQVTLRCSSQSGHNTVSWYQQALGQGPQFIFQYYREEENGRGNFPPRFSGLQFPNYSSELNVNALELDDSALYLCASSPRQGAVGETQYFGPGTRLLVL.